This T cell receptor (beta chain) was sequenced during a study of molecular identifiers for immune sequencing clone quantification (dated by TCRdb to between 2018 and 2020). Turning to the overall study: For a replicate experiment, the RNA from either around 20,000 or 100,000 naive CD8 T cells was divided into five aliquots, and four of those aliquots went on to sequencing. The study was a methods study using CD8 T cells to benchmark molecular-identifier clustering-based TCR repertoire sequencing (MIDCIRS) and TCR RNA copy counting.

The germline V gene sets CDR1 to LGHNA and CDR2 to YSLEER. The CDR3 goes from the cysteine to the phenylalanine over 13 residues. Only CDR3 DNA is held: 39 bases, read in frame from base 1. The paper as a whole reports these results and caveats: In CMV-specific effector cells, clones with more than 20 RNA copies accounted for over 99% of molecules, whereas in naive cells such clones accounted for under 1%. Roughly 3 recovered TCR RNA copies per cell were obtained by modeling, versus about ten by digital PCR, implying a capture efficiency of approximately 30%. Spiked-in Jurkat TCR RNA equal to a single cell's worth was reported to be detectable even within 1,200,000 naive CD8 T cells. The sizes of highly expanded clones could end up underestimated when identical TCR molecules share a barcode. Spiked-in Jurkat TCR RNA (around nine copies' worth), which is not part of the donor repertoire, was contained in the naive libraries. When barcode sub-clustering was not used, chimeric consensus sequences inflated TCR diversity, with chimeras reaching as high as 47%.

As to this clonotype: Its antigen is unknown. This may stem from a read error, because a much larger clone lies one nucleotide away.

Libraries of naive CD8 T cells were built from anywhere between about 17,000 and 1,000,000 sorted cells, with 10%, 30% or 50% of the purified RNA used. Naive CD8 T cells were FACS-sorted as CD8+CD4-CCR7+CD45RA+ on a BD FACSAria II into RLT Plus buffer. Around 10 TCR copies' worth of Jurkat RNA were spiked into about 20,000-1,100,000 naive CD8 T cell samples to test detection sensitivity. Enrichment of CD8 T cells was done with RosetteSep CD8+ T Cell Enrichment Cocktail plus Ficoll-Paque, and ACK red cell lysis came afterward. Library prep was done by PCR. For sequencing, a NextSeq 500 was employed. Bulk TCR libraries were made following a previously described method, with the TCR primers given in Table S5. Purification of total RNA was performed with the Qiagen AllPrep DNA/RNA kit. Before analysis, reads from multiple sequencing runs of the same library were pooled. The authors' pipeline ran thus. Reads were retained only if their TCR constant sequence matched exactly, and those retained reads were trimmed to 150 nt and grouped according to their 12-nt molecular barcodes. Reads inside each barcode group were sub-clustered using a 15% Levenshtein threshold, and a quality-weighted consensus sequence was constructed for each RNA molecule. Non-functional sequences were filtered out, along with any lower-count sequence sitting one edit away from another sequence. Barcode sub-clusters with fewer than 20% of the maximum read count were removed, based on fitting two negative binomial distributions. Through fastp at Q25 and MiXCR, TCRdb rebuilt clones from the public reads, retaining in-frame beta chains. Here each entry gathers all rows of one CDR3 protein and keeps the most common genes and DNA. The V and J calls and clone size come from TCRdb's table, not from the authors' own analysis. The sample table records over 300,000 distinct CDR3 sequences; roughly a quarter of these occur just once. Of the sample, 0.74% is held by the ten largest clones.

The chain joins TRBV4-3 to TRBJ1-1; the D segment cannot be called with confidence. The sequence came from a human donor in good health. Some libraries in this study had Jurkat cell RNA spiked in. Sequencing used naive CD8+ T cells from blood, with Jurkat cell RNA spiked in. The meaning of the sample's cell subset or site label: FACS-sorted CD8+CD4-CCR7+CD45RA+ naive T cells. The DNA is as follows: TGCGCCAGCAGCCAAGACAGTTACACTGAAGCTATCTTT. Translated, this is CASSQDSYTEAIF.